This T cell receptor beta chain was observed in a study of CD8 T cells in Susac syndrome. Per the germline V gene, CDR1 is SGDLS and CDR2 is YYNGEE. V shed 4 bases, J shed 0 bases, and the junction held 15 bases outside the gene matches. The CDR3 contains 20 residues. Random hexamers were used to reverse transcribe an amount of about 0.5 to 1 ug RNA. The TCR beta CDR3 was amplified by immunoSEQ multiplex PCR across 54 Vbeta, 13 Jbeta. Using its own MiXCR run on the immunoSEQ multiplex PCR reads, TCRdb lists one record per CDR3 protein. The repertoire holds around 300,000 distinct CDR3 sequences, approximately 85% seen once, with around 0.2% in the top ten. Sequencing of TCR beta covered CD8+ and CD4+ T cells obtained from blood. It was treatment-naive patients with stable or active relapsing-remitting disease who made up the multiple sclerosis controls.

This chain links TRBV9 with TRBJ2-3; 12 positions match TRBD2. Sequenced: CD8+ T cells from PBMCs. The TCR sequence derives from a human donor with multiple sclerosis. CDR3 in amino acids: CASSLSPGLAGRASTDTQYF. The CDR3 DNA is TGTGCCAGCAGCCTTAGCCCAGGACTAGCGGGGCGAGCTAGCACAGATACGCAGTATTTT.